This T cell receptor beta chain was observed in a study of memory CD8 T cells in hepatitis C reinfection (dated 2017 in TCRdb). The study in broad terms: Of the five donors, three spontaneously resolved two consecutive HCV infections, and two cleared a primary infection but developed chronic infection after reinfection. An HCV reinfection was defined as a positive HCV RNA test that came after two negative tests taken at least 60 days apart. Pre-reinfection samples were obtained between 55 and 20 weeks before detection of reinfection. The study tracked the TCR beta repertoire of virus-specific CD8 T cells longitudinally across an HCV reinfection episode in several donors. Between the late 2000s and the early 2010s, 5 or 6 reinfection cases with stored pre-reinfection samples were identified. In the reinfection study, participants who had previously resolved an HCV infection were followed up every 3 months.

The label giving this sample's time point can be read as: pre-reinfection, 55 to 20 weeks before reinfection detection. Sorted cells were sequenced directly ex vivo, with no in vitro expansion before TCR sequencing. The donors were people who inject drugs and were enrolled in Canada's Montreal Acute Hepatitis C Cohort Study (HEPCO). Total naive CD8 T cells, sorted as viable CD3+ CD8+ CD45RO-, came from a couple of donors at all three reinfection time points as controls. Before sorting, cryopreserved peripheral blood mononuclear cells were thawed and used as the source for purifying CD8 T cells. The MACS CD8+ T cell Isolation Kit was used to enrich CD8 T cells by negative selection. A BD FACSAria II sorter with FACSDiva software was used for cell sorting, and FlowJo was used for data analysis. Notes on this clone: Which antigen it targets is not known. No base-level quality is on record; no much larger clone is a single base apart.

V and J are trimmed by 6 bases and 2 bases, and the gene matches miss 4 bases of the junction. The germline V gene gives CDR1 as MDHEN and CDR2 as SYDVKM. CDR3 length: 13 amino acids, cysteine to phenylalanine. The sequence is cut down to CDR3 DNA, 39 bases in frame from base 1. Library preparation was by the immunoSEQ multiplex PCR assay. Genomic DNA was pulled from the sorted cells, and the automated high-throughput method of Adaptive Biotechnologies was used to sequence the TCR beta V, D and J regions. A two-step, bias-controlled multiplex PCR was used to amplify the CDR3 regions. Amplified TCR beta libraries were sequenced on an Illumina instrument. The paper's data handling went like this. The demultiplexed reads were processed to cut down on amplification and sequencing bias, and the IMGT database was used to assign CDR3 sequences to gene families. ImmunoSEQ software version 2.0 was used to analyze the repertoire data. Clonotype lists were filtered to remove out-of-frame sequences as well as sequences containing stop codons in the CDR3. Clonotypes with a frequency below 0.01% were excluded because such low-frequency clonotypes corresponded to less than one cell. Richness was calculated by dividing observed richness by input cell number, and evenness was calculated by dividing Shannon entropy by log observed richness. Repertoire diversity and similarity between time points were quantified using Simpson diversity and Morisita-Horn overlap indices. Clonotypes were categorized as dominant (>1%), sub-dominant (0.5-0.99%), low abundance (0.1-0.49%) or lowest abundance (<0.1%). A germline index was calculated as total CDR3 length minus total nucleotide additions, divided by total CDR3 length. The immuneACCESS repertoire file appears here via TCRdb, limited to in-frame rearrangements. These files lack a portion of the clones; in checked studies, under half of the deficit traces to unresolved V genes, and the cause of the others is not known. V and J calls and clone size follow that table, whereas D and trimming were derived from the DNA. The sample table lists 5,800 or so clones, over 75% of them with a count of one. Of the sample, approximately 23% is held by the ten largest clones.

Summary of the overall study and its limitations: With only four to six donors, the study could not reach definitive conclusions about public clonotypes linked to secondary clearance.

The material sequenced was naive CD8+ T cells sorted from blood. Sample cell subset or site, as interpreted from the label and publication: total naive CD8+CD45RO- T cells. The rearranged chain carries TRBV28 and TRBJ2-7; 7 bases in the junction line up with TRBD1. This clonotype was obtained from a man aged 50-60 years with hepatitis C virus infection. The base sequence is TGTGCCAGCAGGCCGGGACAGACCTACGAGCAGTACTTC. Its translation reads: CASRPGQTYEQYF. Beyond the CDR3, the reference TRBV28 and TRBJ2-7 genes provide the residues; the full variable domain reads: DVKVTQSSRYLVKRTGEKVFLECVQDMDHENMFWYRQDPGLGLRLIYFSYDVKMKEKGDIPEGYSVSREKKERFSLILESASTNQTSMYLCASRPGQTYEQYFGPGTRLTVT.